These T cell receptor beta chains were read from a single sample in a study of molecular identifiers for immune sequencing clone quantification. TCRdb ran MiXCR on the PCR reads and lists one entry per CDR3 protein. In the table there are 460,000 or so distinct CDR3 sequences, 20% to 25% of which are singletons. Sequencing was done on a sample of naive CD8+ T cells from blood, with Jurkat cell RNA spiked in. The receptors stem from a human donor in good health. Some libraries in this study had Jurkat cell RNA spiked in. CDR3s include the opening cysteine and the closing phenylalanine or tryptophan. A D gene is named only where the DNA matches it firmly. Clone sizes are given selectively: once, few, many, or a class where the clone is expanded.

j_call | v_call | d_call | clone_size | cdr3_nt | cdr3_aa
TRBJ2-5 | TRBV7-9 | TRBD2 | - | TGTGCCAGCAGCTTAGAGTGGGAGGGAGGAGAGACCCGGTACTTC | CASSLEWEGGETRYF
TRBJ2-3 | TRBV5-1 | - | few | TGCGCCAGCAGTTTCCTCGGGACAACAGATACGCGGTATTTT | CASSFLGTTDTRYF
TRBJ2-3 | TRBV19 | - | few | TGTGCCAGTAGTATTGGTTTGTTTGGAAGCACAGATACGCAGTATTTT | CASSIGLFGSTDTQYF
TRBJ2-1 | TRBV7-9 | - | - | TGTGCCAGCAGCCCTCCCTCTGCGGGAAGCCATGAGCAGTTCTTC | CASSPPSAGSHEQFF
TRBJ2-1 | TRBV6-2/TRBV6-3 | - | many | TGTGCCAGCAGTTATTCCTGGGAGCAGTTCTTC | CASSYSWEQFF
TRBJ2-7 | TRBV7-9 | - | many | TGTGCCAGCAGCTTGCGGGACACGGGATACGAGCAGTACTTC | CASSLRDTGYEQYF
TRBJ1-1 | TRBV20-1 | - | many | TGCAGTGCTAGACCCAGGAGGGTCACTGAAGCTTTCTTT | CSARPRRVTEAFF
TRBJ1-5 | TRBV20-1 | TRBD1 | many | TGCAGTGCTCAGGACAGGGTCTTTCAGCCCCAGCATTTT | CSAQDRVFQPQHF
TRBJ1-1 | TRBV20-1 | TRBD1 | - | TGCAGTGCTAGAGACGGGGACAGGGTGGTTTCAACGCCTGAAGCTTTCTTT | CSARDGDRVVSTPEAFF
TRBJ2-1 | TRBV11-2 | - | few | TGTGCCAGCAGCTTAGCGGGAGTCCAGTTCTTC | CASSLAGVQFF
TRBJ2-2 | TRBV30 | - | few | TGTGCCTGGAAAGGTGGCGGGGTGAACACCGGGGAGCTGTTTTTT | CAWKGGGVNTGELFF
TRBJ1-6 | TRBV14 | TRBD1 | many | TGTGCCAGCAGCCAAGGCAGGGGGCTTTCCTATAATTCACCCCTCCACTTT | CASSQGRGLSYNSPLHF
TRBJ1-1 | TRBV14 | - | - | TGTGCCAGCAGCCATCAGGACTGGAACACTGAAGCTTTCTTT | CASSHQDWNTEAFF
TRBJ2-7 | TRBV4-1 | TRBD1 | many | TGCGCCAGCAGCGAGTACCGGGACAGCTCCTACGAGCAGTACTTC | CASSEYRDSSYEQYF
TRBJ2-5 | TRBV7-3 | - | - | TGTGCCAGCAGCCCGCATGGGGGACAACGTGAGACCCAGTACTTC | CASSPHGGQRETQYF
TRBJ2-3 | TRBV12-3/TRBV12-4 | - | many | TGTGCCAGCAGTTTAGCTCAGCACCCAGATACGCAGTATTTT | CASSLAQHPDTQYF
TRBJ2-7 | TRBV6-5 | - | many | TGTGCCAGCAGTTACTCAGTGGACGGAACCTACGAGCAGTACTTC | CASSYSVDGTYEQYF
TRBJ2-1 | TRBV20-1 | - | - | TGCGGGGCTTCATTCTCCTCCTCTAATGAGCAGTTCTTC | CGASFSSSNEQFF
TRBJ1-1 | TRBV12-3/TRBV12-4 | - | few | TGTGCCAGCAGTTTCGGAGGGCTCGGGGAGAACACTGAAGCTTTCTTT | CASSFGGLGENTEAFF
TRBJ2-2 | TRBV15 | TRBD1 | many | TGTGCCACCAGCACCTGGACAGGGGACGAGACCGGGGAGCTGTTTTTT | CATSTWTGDETGELFF
TRBJ2-3 | TRBV3-1 | TRBD1 | - | TGTGCCAGCAGCCGGGCAGGGGGCATCGATACGCAGTATTTT | CASSRAGGIDTQYF
TRBJ1-1 | TRBV6-5 | - | many | TGTGCCAGCAGTTACTCGTTGGGTTTAGGGCCGACGACTGAAGCTTTCTTT | CASSYSLGLGPTTEAFF
TRBJ2-7 | TRBV12-3/TRBV12-4 | - | few | TGTGCCAGCAGTTTTGGGGGCATTAACTACGAGCAGTACTTC | CASSFGGINYEQYF
TRBJ1-2 | TRBV9 | TRBD1 | many | TGTGCCAGCAGCAACACAGGGGCGAGCTATGGCTACACCTTC | CASSNTGASYGYTF
TRBJ2-3 | TRBV19 | TRBD1 | many | TGTGCCAGTTGTGGACAGGGGGCAGGTGATACGCAGTATTTT | CASCGQGAGDTQYF
TRBJ2-3 | TRBV15 | TRBD1 | - | TGTGCCACCAGCAGAAAAACAGGGGATTCTAGCACAGATACGCAGTATTTT | CATSRKTGDSSTDTQYF
TRBJ1-5 | TRBV6-2/TRBV6-3 | - | many | TGTGCCAGCAGTTACGCGGGTTGGGATCAGCCCCAGCATTTT | CASSYAGWDQPQHF
TRBJ2-3 | TRBV30 | - | many | TGTGCCTTGACAGACATCACAGATACGCAGTATTTT | CALTDITDTQYF
TRBJ2-7 | TRBV9 | - | - | TGTGCCAGCAGCGTAGAGGCTAGCGTTCTCTACGAGCAGTACTTC | CASSVEASVLYEQYF
TRBJ1-2 | TRBV29-1 | - | many | TGCAGCGTTTTGACAGGAACCTCCTATGGCTACACCTTC | CSVLTGTSYGYTF
TRBJ1-1 | TRBV7-9 | - | few | TGTGCCAGCAGCTATCTTGAGCCCCTAACTGAAGCTTTCTTT | CASSYLEPLTEAFF
TRBJ2-5 | TRBV27 | - | - | TGTGCCAGCAGTCTATTGGGGACGGAGACCCAGTACTTC | CASSLLGTETQYF
TRBJ1-2 | TRBV12-3/TRBV12-4 | - | few | TGTGCCAGCAGCCTTACAGGGACTTATGGCTACACCTTC | CASSLTGTYGYTF
TRBJ2-1 | TRBV12-3/TRBV12-4 | TRBD2 | - | TGTGCCAGCAGCAGACTAGCGAGCCCCCTCGGTGAGCAGTTCTTC | CASSRLASPLGEQFF
TRBJ1-5 | TRBV15 | - | - | TGTGCCACCAGATCTGGGTCCAGCAATCAGCCCCAGCATTTT | CATRSGSSNQPQHF
TRBJ2-7 | TRBV25-1 | TRBD1 | few | TGTGCCAGCAGTGAATTAGGGGGCGCGCTCTACGAGCAGTACTTC | CASSELGGALYEQYF
TRBJ2-2 | TRBV4-2 | - | few | TGTGCCAGCAACTTGGCTACCTACACCGGGGAGCTGTTTTTT | CASNLATYTGELFF
TRBJ2-5 | TRBV30 | TRBD2 | - | TGTGCCTGGACGAGCGGGAGTTGGCAAGAGACCCAGTACTTC | CAWTSGSWQETQYF
TRBJ1-1 | TRBV4-3 | - | - | TGCGCCAGCAGCCAAGTAATAAACACTGAAGCTTTCTTT | CASSQVINTEAFF
TRBJ2-1 | TRBV28 | - | - | TGTGCCAGCAGTTTCCGGGGACGGACACCCAACAATGAGCAGTTCTTC | CASSFRGRTPNNEQFF
TRBJ2-5 | TRBV12-3/TRBV12-4 | TRBD1 | few | TGTGCCAGCAGTTTGGTCCGGGACAGAAGGGAGACCCAGTACTTC | CASSLVRDRRETQYF
TRBJ2-7 | TRBV7-2 | - | - | TGTGCCAGCAGCCCAACTAAGTGGGGCGTCTACGAGCAGTACTTC | CASSPTKWGVYEQYF
TRBJ2-5 | TRBV12-5 | - | - | TGTGCTAGTGGTTGGAACCCCCGAGAGACCCAGTACTTC | CASGWNPRETQYF
TRBJ1-6 | TRBV20-1 | - | - | TGCAGTGCTGCATCGGGACATTTTAATTCACCCCTCCACTTT | CSAASGHFNSPLHF
TRBJ1-1 | TRBV2 | TRBD1 | few | TGTGCCAGACGTGAAACGGGACAGGGGGCCACTGAAGCTTTCTTT | CARRETGQGATEAFF
TRBJ2-7 | TRBV5-6 | - | - | TGTGCCGGCAGCTTGTCGACAGGGAGGCTGTACGAGCAGTACTTC | CAGSLSTGRLYEQYF
TRBJ1-2 | TRBV4-3 | TRBD1 | many | TGCGCCAGCAGCCAAGATGGCAGGGGGCACGGAGGGAGCTATGGCTACACCTTC | CASSQDGRGHGGSYGYTF
TRBJ2-1 | TRBV4-1 | - | many | TGCGCCAGCAGCCAAGAGGGGCTCTTAAATGAGCAGTTCTTC | CASSQEGLLNEQFF
TRBJ2-6 | TRBV3-1 | TRBD1 | many | TGTGCCAGCAGCCTTCCGAGACAGGGGAGCTCTGGGGCCAACGTCCTGACTTTC | CASSLPRQGSSGANVLTF
TRBJ2-3 | TRBV12-3/TRBV12-4 | - | many | TGTGCCAGCAGTGCTACAGGGTTTCCGCAGTATTTT | CASSATGFPQYF